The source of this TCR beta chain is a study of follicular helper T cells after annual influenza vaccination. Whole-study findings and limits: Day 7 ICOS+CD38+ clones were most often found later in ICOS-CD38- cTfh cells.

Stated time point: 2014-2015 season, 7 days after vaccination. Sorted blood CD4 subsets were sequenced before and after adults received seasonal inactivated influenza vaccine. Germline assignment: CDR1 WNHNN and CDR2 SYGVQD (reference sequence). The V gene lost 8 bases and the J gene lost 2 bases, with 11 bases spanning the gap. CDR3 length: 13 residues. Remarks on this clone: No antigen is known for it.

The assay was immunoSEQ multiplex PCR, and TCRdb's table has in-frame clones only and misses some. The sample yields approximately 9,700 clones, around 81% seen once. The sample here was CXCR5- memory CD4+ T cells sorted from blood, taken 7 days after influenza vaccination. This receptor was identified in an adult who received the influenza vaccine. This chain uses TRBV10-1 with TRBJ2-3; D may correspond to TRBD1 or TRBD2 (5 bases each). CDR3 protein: CASGDGFTDTQYF. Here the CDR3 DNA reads TGCGCCAGCGGGGACGGATTCACAGATACGCAGTATTTT.